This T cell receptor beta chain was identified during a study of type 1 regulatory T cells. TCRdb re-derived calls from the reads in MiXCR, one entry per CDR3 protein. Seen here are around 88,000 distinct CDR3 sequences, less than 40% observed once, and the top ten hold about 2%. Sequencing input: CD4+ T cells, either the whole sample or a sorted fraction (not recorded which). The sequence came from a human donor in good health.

The CDR3 loop reads CASTPTRSRGYTF. DNA for the CDR3: TGTGCCAGCACCCCAACCAGGTCCCGTGGCTACACCTTC. The J gene is TRBJ1-2, the V gene TRBV6-5; unclear D gene. The CDR3 contains 13 residues. Germline-derived CDR1 and CDR2 are MNHEY and SVGAGI. V lost 7 bases and J 7 bases, leaving 16 bases between the germline ends.